These T cell receptor beta chains were read from a single sample in a study of cytomegalovirus exposure and HLA in healthy donors. TCRdb keeps only in-frame clones here, not all; method: immunoSEQ multiplex PCR. The sample has about 130,000 clones, 8.5% to 10% seen once. Material: PBMCs. These TCRs come from a man aged 40-50 years in good health and CMV-seronegative. Both conserved end residues are part of each CDR3. Each record gives: V gene, J gene, CDR3 length, D gene, clone size, CDR3 protein, CDR3 DNA. The D gene is left open where the match is weak. Clone size is shown for a subset of rows, as once, few, many or a class of expanded clone.

TRBV7-9	TRBJ2-7	13	-	-	CASSSGLSYEQYF	TGTGCCAGCAGCTCGGGACTGTCCTACGAGCAGTACTTC
TRBV6-7	TRBJ2-7	14	TRBD1	few	CASSFRDRACEQYF	TGTGCCAGCAGTTTCCGGGACAGGGCCTGTGAGCAGTACTTC
TRBV7-9	TRBJ1-6	14	-	-	CASRPGGRNSPLHF	TGTGCCAGCAGACCCGGGGGGAGGAATTCACCCCTCCACTTT
TRBV11-2	TRBJ2-3	16	TRBD1	few	CASSFAGTGSFDTQYF	TGTGCCAGCAGCTTCGCCGGGACAGGGAGTTTCGATACGCAGTATTTT
TRBV7-7	TRBJ2-3	14	TRBD1	-	CASSLGRGQNTQYF	TGTGCCAGCAGCTTAGGCAGGGGGCAAAATACGCAGTATTTT
TRBV7-9	TRBJ2-7	13	TRBD1	-	CASSPGTGGEQYF	TGTGCCAGCAGCCCCGGGACAGGGGGCGAGCAGTACTTC
TRBV4-1	TRBJ1-2	16	TRBD1	-	CASSQDLGTGAEGYTF	TGCGCCAGCAGCCAAGATCTAGGGACAGGGGCCGAGGGCTACACCTTC
TRBV6-1	TRBJ2-4	15	TRBD1	few	CASSEALQGGNIQYF	TGTGCCAGCAGTGAAGCGCTACAGGGGGGAAACATTCAGTACTTC
TRBV25-1	TRBJ1-1	10	-	-	CASSSTEAFF	TGTGCCAGCTCTTCCACTGAAGCTTTCTTT
TRBV4-3	TRBJ1-6	17	TRBD1	-	CASSRGTVSSYNSPLHF	TGCGCCAGCAGCCGAGGGACAGTGAGCTCCTATAATTCACCCCTCCACTTT
TRBV7-6	TRBJ2-2	16	TRBD1	few	CASSLEGGSGTGELFF	TGTGCCAGCAGCTTAGAAGGGGGCAGTGGCACCGGGGAGCTGTTTTTT
TRBV5-6	TRBJ2-3	13	TRBD2	few	CASRTSGANTQYF	TGTGCCAGCAGAACTAGCGGGGCAAATACGCAGTATTTT
TRBV27	TRBJ1-5	13	-	few	CASSLGVNQPQHF	TGTGCCAGCAGTTTGGGAGTTAATCAGCCCCAGCATTTT
TRBV30	TRBJ1-2	13	TRBD1	-	CAWQTGTNYGYTF	TGTGCCTGGCAGACAGGGACTAACTATGGCTACACCTTC
TRBV28	TRBJ2-6	17	TRBD1	few	CASTQGQGSSGANVLTF	TGTGCCAGCACACAGGGACAGGGAAGCTCTGGGGCCAACGTCCTGACTTTC
TRBV19	TRBJ1-1	15	-	few	CASNSWRGRSTEAFF	TGTGCCAGTAATTCGTGGAGGGGTAGAAGCACTGAAGCTTTCTTT
TRBV7-3	TRBJ2-3	13	-	few	CASSLTWRDTQYF	TGTGCCAGCAGCTTAACTTGGCGGGATACGCAGTATTTT
TRBV10-2	TRBJ2-7	13	-	few	CASSPMGAGEQYF	TGCGCCAGCAGTCCAATGGGGGCAGGGGAGCAGTACTTC
TRBV5-1	TRBJ2-3	16	-	-	CASSLEASEGTDTQYF	TGCGCCAGCAGCTTGGAGGCTAGCGAAGGCACAGATACGCAGTATTTT
TRBV6-5	TRBJ2-3	15	TRBD1	few	CASSDGQGRTDTQYF	TGTGCCAGCAGCGACGGACAGGGCCGCACAGATACGCAGTATTTT
TRBV9	TRBJ2-1	15	-	-	CASEGPGTSNNEQFF	TGTGCCAGCGAGGGTCCCGGGACTTCGAACAATGAGCAGTTCTTC
TRBV7-2	TRBJ2-1	13	-	few	CASSRIVGAEQFF	TGTGCCAGCAGTCGTATAGTCGGAGCTGAGCAGTTCTTC
TRBV30	TRBJ1-4	17	TRBD1	few	CAWSGGTGRPTNEKLFF	TGTGCCTGGAGTGGTGGGACAGGGCGTCCAACTAATGAAAAACTGTTTTTT
TRBV2	TRBJ1-2	15	TRBD1	-	CASRTGTDTNYGYTF	TGTGCCAGCAGGACGGGGACAGATACTAACTATGGCTACACCTTC
TRBV25-1	TRBJ1-2	14	-	-	CASSEYRVDYGYTF	TGTGCCAGCAGTGAATACAGGGTCGACTATGGCTACACCTTC
TRBV27	TRBJ2-5	12	-	few	CASSPDSETQYF	TGTGCCAGCAGTCCAGACTCCGAGACCCAGTACTTC
TRBV27	TRBJ2-1	15	TRBD2	-	CASSSGGGTYNEQFF	TGTGCCAGCAGTTCCGGGGGGGGTACCTACAATGAGCAGTTCTTC
TRBV28	TRBJ2-3	14	-	few	CASSPSAYTDTQYF	TGTGCCAGCAGTCCCTCAGCGTACACAGATACGCAGTATTTT
TRBV7-9	TRBJ1-1	14	-	few	CASSAAWGYTEAFF	TGTGCCAGCAGCGCGGCGTGGGGCTACACTGAAGCTTTCTTT
TRBV5-1	TRBJ1-1	13	-	-	CASSSSSNTEAFF	TGCGCCAGCAGCTCCTCCAGTAACACTGAAGCTTTCTTT
TRBV11-3	TRBJ2-1	15	-	few	CASSLGVGAQVEQFF	TGTGCCAGCAGCTTAGGTGTGGGGGCGCAGGTTGAGCAGTTCTTC
TRBV6-4	TRBJ1-1	14	-	-	CASRETGTNTEAFF	TGTGCCAGCAGAGAGACAGGAACGAACACTGAAGCTTTCTTT
TRBV6-5	TRBJ1-1	11	TRBD1	-	CASRRTGSLSF	TGTGCCAGCAGGCGGACAGGATCCCTCTCCTTT
TRBV6-1	TRBJ2-3	14	-	few	CASSEGISTDTQYF	TGTGCCAGCAGTGAGGGCATTAGCACAGATACGCAGTATTTT
TRBV2	TRBJ2-7	15	-	-	CASSVGLPSSYEQYF	TGTGCCAGCAGTGTTGGGCTACCAAGCTCCTACGAGCAGTACTTC
TRBV6-1	TRBJ2-1	17	TRBD2	-	CASSETRYSGGANEQFF	TGTGCCAGCAGTGAAACCCGCTACAGCGGGGGGGCCAATGAGCAGTTCTTC
TRBV29-1	TRBJ1-1	13	-	few	CSVEVPGNTEAFF	TGCAGCGTTGAAGTTCCAGGTAACACTGAAGCTTTCTTT
TRBV19	TRBJ1-2	16	-	-	CASSIGWGQGHYGYTF	TGTGCCAGTAGTATTGGTTGGGGTCAGGGCCACTATGGCTACACCTTC
TRBV7-9	TRBJ2-2	14	-	few	CASSLMGGTGELFF	TGTGCCAGCAGCTTAATGGGGGGCACCGGGGAGCTGTTTTTT
TRBV9	TRBJ2-7	14	-	few	CASSVGNSPYEQYF	TGTGCCAGCAGCGTAGGCAACTCGCCCTACGAGCAGTACTTC
TRBV6-6	TRBJ2-4	14	-	-	CASRRGVAKNIQYF	TGTGCCAGCAGGCGGGGAGTAGCCAAAAACATTCAGTACTTC
TRBV7-2	TRBJ2-3	17	TRBD2	-	CASSLVAGGGGTDTQYF	TGTGCCAGCAGCTTAGTTGCGGGGGGAGGGGGGACAGATACGCAGTATTTT
TRBV27	TRBJ2-1	17	TRBD2	-	CASSLGLAGFTYNEQFF	TGTGCCAGCAGTTTGGGACTAGCGGGCTTCACCTACAATGAGCAGTTCTTC
TRBV4-1	TRBJ2-3	16	-	few	CASRTFKGHLTDTQYF	TGCGCCAGCAGAACGTTTAAGGGACACCTCACAGATACGCAGTATTTT
TRBV14	TRBJ1-1	15	-	-	CASSQDLGVVSGAFF	TGTGCCAGCAGCCAAGATTTAGGGGTAGTATCGGGAGCTTTCTTT
TRBV11-2	TRBJ2-3	16	TRBD2	-	CASSLVQGTRGDTQYF	TGTGCCAGCAGCTTAGTGCAAGGGACTAGGGGGGATACGCAGTATTTT
TRBV28	TRBJ1-5	16	TRBD1	-	CASGGKDRGSNQPQHF	TGTGCCAGCGGAGGGAAAGACAGGGGAAGCAATCAGCCCCAGCATTTT
TRBV7-6	TRBJ1-5	15	-	few	CASSLAPEGNQPQHF	TGTGCCAGCAGCTTAGCGCCAGAGGGCAATCAGCCCCAGCATTTT
TRBV9	TRBJ1-1	16	TRBD1	few	CASSVGTGGVNTEAFF	TGTGCCAGCAGCGTGGGGACAGGGGGAGTCAACACTGAAGCTTTCTTT
TRBV28	TRBJ1-2	16	TRBD1	-	CASSAPGQGFNYGYTF	TGTGCCAGCAGCGCGCCGGGACAGGGGTTTAACTATGGCTACACCTTC
TRBV10-2	TRBJ1-6	15	TRBD1	-	CASWTGGRYNSPLHF	TGCGCCAGCTGGACAGGGGGACGGTATAATTCACCCCTCCACTTT
TRBV10-3	TRBJ1-5	15	-	-	CAISESVTGHWPQHF	TGTGCCATCAGTGAGTCGGTGACAGGCCATTGGCCCCAGCATTTT
TRBV4-3	TRBJ2-3	16	TRBD2	few	CASSLRLAGGTDTQYF	TGCGCCAGCAGCCTCCGACTAGCGGGGGGGACAGATACGCAGTATTTT
TRBV5-1	TRBJ1-4	14	-	few	CASSRTRTNEKLFF	TGCGCCAGCAGCCGAACGAGGACTAATGAAAAACTGTTTTTT
TRBV5-1	TRBJ1-1	14	-	few	CASSSPPRSTEAFF	TGCGCCAGCAGCTCGCCCCCGAGGAGCACTGAAGCTTTCTTT
TRBV13	TRBJ2-2	14	-	few	CASSSQRNTGELFF	TGTGCCAGCAGCTCCCAGCGGAACACCGGGGAGCTGTTTTTT
TRBV4-3	TRBJ1-2	18	-	few	CASSQDIGGAVGNYGYTF	TGCGCCAGCAGCCAAGATATTGGGGGCGCGGTAGGTAACTATGGCTACACCTTC
TRBV6-5	TRBJ1-3	15	TRBD1	few	CASSIDRGSGNTIYF	TGTGCCAGCAGTATTGACAGGGGCTCTGGAAACACCATATATTTT